This T cell receptor beta chain is from a study of T-cell reconstitution after alpha-beta-depleted transplantation in children. Notes on the study in general: At one year after transplant, newly produced T cells mostly accounted for T-cell counts and diversity. Expanded graft clones, several hundred of them, were reportedly the source of alpha-beta T cells about two months after transplant.

There are 14 residues in the CDR3. Germline V lookup: CDR1 SQVTM, CDR2 ANQGSEA. Germline trimming cut 6 bases from V and 10 bases from J; bases unmatched to any gene: 12. It was with unique molecular identifiers that the TCRbeta library was prepared. MiXCR, run by TCRdb on the PCR reads, gives a single entry per CDR3 protein. In the table there are 55,000 to 65,000 distinct CDR3 sequences, less than 55% of which are singletons. This clonotype was picked up a small number of times. No antigen is known for it. The genes are TRBV29-1 and TRBJ2-1; 10 nucleotides match TRBD2. The source of this sequence is a male patient under 18 who had a stem cell transplant for acute lymphoblastic leukemia, so the T cells may come from the graft donor. This specimen consisted of PBMCs, mostly from graft donor cells, obtained 360 days after TCRalphabeta/CD19-depleted stem cell transplant. CDR3 region: CSVSYIAGGAEQFF. CDR3 in DNA: TGCAGCGTATCGTATATAGCGGGAGGTGCGGAGCAGTTCTTC.